These 24 T cell receptor beta chains originate from one sample sequenced in a study of T cells in Graves' hyperthyroidism and ophthalmopathy. Template material for amplifying TCR beta CDR3 regions consisted of RNA transcripts. The TCR CDR3 first-round RT-PCR relied on the HTBI primer set. TCRdb re-derived calls from the multiplex PCR reads in MiXCR, one entry per CDR3 protein. The sample holds around 490,000 distinct CDR3 sequences; roughly 21% are singletons and the top ten take around 50%. Material: blood. The origin of the receptors is a man aged 40-49 years with Graves' ophthalmopathy.

The V and J genes are TRBV20-1 and TRBJ2-7; D is possibly TRBD2 (5 bases). The V gene's germline CDR1 is DFQATT and CDR2 SNEGSKA (reference sequence). Trimming took off 0 bases at V and 2 bases at J, with 14 bases between the two ends. This CDR3 is 15 amino acids long. The CDR3 spells CSARDFRQRTYEQYF. The CDR3 nucleotides are TGCAGTGCTAGAGATTTCAGGCAGCGGACCTACGAGCAGTACTTC.

Points on this clonotype: It may be a read error: a sequence one base away is much more abundant. A read error is likely, as this CDR3 ends without the conserved phenylalanine or tryptophan. This chain connects TRBV7-6 to TRBJ2-7, with 12 bases that match TRBD1. J was trimmed by 4 bases and V by 5 bases; bases with no gene match: 9. The CDR3 has 16 residues. The germline CDR1 and CDR2 sequences are SGHVS and FNYEAQ. The CDR3 bases are TGTGCCAGCAGCGCGTTCTCGGGACAGGGGGCGTACGAGCAGTACCTC. Amino acids: CASSAFSGQGAYEQYL.

This clonotype occurred a few times. The chain uses TRBV4-1 and TRBJ1-1, with 7 bases matching TRBD1. Germline V gene lookup returns CDR1 MGHRA and CDR2 YSYEKL. V lost 3 bases to trimming and J lost 6 bases; unmatched junction nucleotides: 10. The CDR3 is 15 amino acids. The CDR3 sequence is CASSHPSTGTAEAFF. CDR3 bases: TGCGCCAGCAGCCACCCCTCGACAGGGACGGCTGAAGCTTTCTTT.

This rearrangement joins TRBV3-2 to TRBJ1-2; the table's D gene call, TRBD1, was not cross checked with the DNA. TRBV3-2 is a listed pseudogene. The CDR3 contains 14 residues. The CDR3 DNA follows: TGTGCCAGCAGCCAACAGGGACAGTACTATGGCTACACCTTC. It codes for CASSQQGQYYGYTF.

The chain joins TRBV6-5 to TRBJ1-5, with a weak D call TRBD1 (5 bases). This CDR3 has 13 amino acids. The germline gives CDR1 MNHEY, CDR2 SVGAGI. The ends were cut back, 2 bases at V and 9 bases at J, with 11 bases in the middle. CDR3 protein: CASSYGARGPQHF. The CDR3 DNA reads TGTGCCAGCAGTTACGGGGCCCGGGGGCCCCAGCATTTT.

This clonotype occurred a few times. This chain links TRBV5-1 with TRBJ1-6, with a weak D call TRBD1 (5 bases). With 2 bases removed from V and 7 bases from J, the gap between germline ends came to 10 bases. Germline V CDR1 and CDR2: SGHRS, YFSETQ. The CDR3 loop spans 14 amino acids. CDR3 DNA: TGCGCCAGCAGCTTTACCGGGGCCAATTCACCCCTCCACTTT. It translates to CASSFTGANSPLHF. Variable domain in full (rest from reference TRBV5-1 and TRBJ1-6): KAGVTQTPRYLIKTRGQQVTLSCSPISGHRSVSWYQQTPGQGLQFLFEYFSETQRNKGNFPGRFSGRQFSNSRSEMNVSTLELGDSALYLCASSFTGANSPLHFGNGTRLTVT.

Many counts were recorded for this clonotype. The chain employs TRBV20-1 and TRBJ1-1; 8 bases are shared with TRBD1. The germline V gene encodes CDR1 DFQATT and CDR2 SNEGSKA (reference sequence). This CDR3 comprises 15 residues. The V gene end was trimmed by 5 bases and the J gene end by 1 base; junction bases not matched to a gene: 9. The DNA for the CDR3 is TGCAGTGCTGCCCGACAGGGGATCGGGAACACTGAAGCTTTCTTT. Residues: CSAARQGIGNTEAFF.

This clonotype occurred many times. This rearrangement joins TRBV12-3 or TRBV12-4 to TRBJ2-1, with D unresolved. This CDR3 is built from 15 residues. Trimming pared 3 bases from V and 4 bases from J, leaving 13 bases between. The CDR3 spells CASSFRIPVYNEQFF. The DNA of the CDR3 is TGTGCCAGCAGTTTCAGGATCCCTGTTTACAATGAGCAGTTCTTC.

This clonotype was picked up a small number of times. One base away lies a much larger clone, so this may be a sequencing read error. The J gene is TRBJ2-7, the V gene TRBV28; 7 positions match TRBD2. Germline loops: CDR1 MDHEN, CDR2 SYDVKM. There are 16 residues in the CDR3. Trimming at V came to 7 bases and at J to 2 bases, leaving 14 bases not matched to a gene. CDR3 sequence: CASNLVGGLSPYEQYF. The CDR3 DNA reads as TGTGCCAGCAATCTAGTGGGAGGGCTATCTCCCTACGAGCAGTACTTC.

The chain is built from TRBV25-1 and TRBJ2-2, with D possibly TRBD2 on 7 matching bases. CDR1 is MGHDK and CDR2 is SYGVNS in the germline V gene. Trimming cost V 6 bases and J 5 bases, with 19 bases left between them. The CDR3 is 16 residues long. CDR3 protein: CASRGWAGRGTGELFF. CDR3 coding DNA: TGTGCCAGCAGAGGATGGGCGGGGAGGGGGACCGGGGAGCTGTTTTTT.

The chain uses TRBV29-1 and TRBJ2-7, with 9 bases that match TRBD2. J lost 2 bases, V lost 7 bases, and 9 bases had no gene match. The CDR3 consists of 14 residues. Germline assignment: CDR1 SQVTM and CDR2 ANQGSEA. CDR3 protein: CSAWGREGPYEQYF. The CDR3 DNA sequence: TGCAGCGCCTGGGGGCGGGAGGGCCCCTACGAGCAGTACTTC.

The chain has TRBV6-1 and TRBJ2-3; TRBD2 matches at 12 bases. The CDR3 sequence is 18 residues long. Losses at the gene ends were 3 bases for V and 3 bases for J; bases not matched to a gene: 10. Germline values: CDR1 MNHNS, CDR2 SASEGT. CDR3 nucleotide sequence: TGTGCCAGCAGTGATTGGACTAGCGGGAAGGGGTCGACAGATACGCAGTATTTT. It specifies CASSDWTSGKGSTDTQYF.

This clonotype was seen at least ten times. J is TRBJ2-5 and V is TRBV20-1, with 13 bases fitting TRBD2. This CDR3 region has 19 residues. Trimming removed 3 bases from V and 2 bases from J; junction bases left unmatched: 15. The germline V gene has CDR1 DFQATT and CDR2 SNEGSKA (reference sequence). Here the CDR3 DNA reads TGCAGTGCTAGCCCCACTAGCGGGGGGGCCCAAGGGATTCAAGAGACCCAGTACTTC. Residues: CSASPTSGGAQGIQETQYF.

The sample holds many counts of this clonotype. The genes are TRBV12-3 or TRBV12-4 and TRBJ1-5, with TRBD1 matching 11 bases. The trim removed 3 bases at V and 7 bases at J, leaving 2 bases unmatched. CDR3 length equals 14 residues. The CDR3 is CASSLGDRGQPQHF. CDR3 nucleotide sequence: TGTGCCAGCAGTTTGGGGGACAGGGGGCAGCCCCAGCATTTT.

A remark on this clonotype: This may arise from a read error, as a much more abundant clone is one base away. This CDR3 is CAWSVVVGEQFF. In DNA, the CDR3 is TGTGCCTGGAGTGTTGTTGTGGGTGAGCAGTTCTTC. The chain couples TRBV30 to TRBJ2-1; unclear D gene. Trimming took off 0 bases at V and 9 bases at J, with 9 bases between the two ends. CDR3 size: 12 residues. Germline V gene data show CDR1 as GTSNPN and CDR2 as SVGIG (reference sequence).

The chain has TRBV6-2 or TRBV6-3 and TRBJ1-1; maybe TRBD1 (6 bases). The CDR3 has 13 amino acids. Trimming stripped 7 bases from V and 5 bases from J, with 14 bases between. Germline loops: CDR1 MNHEY, CDR2 SVGEGT. CDR3 in amino acids: CASTRAGATEAFF. The DNA of the CDR3 is TGTGCCAGCACTCGAGCGGGGGCAACTGAAGCTTTCTTT.

This clonotype has ten or more counts. The gene calls are TRBV6-1 and TRBJ2-7; D unclear. Trimming removed 4 bases at V and 0 bases at J, with 10 bases between. The CDR3 contains 14 residues. Germline V CDR1 and CDR2: MNHNS, SASEGT. The CDR3 sequence is CASSGGGSSYEQYF. CDR3 DNA: TGTGCCAGCAGTGGCGGCGGTAGCTCCTACGAGCAGTACTTC.

This clonotype was seen a few times. CDR3 region: CASSVEGLQETQYF. The CDR3 DNA sequence: TGTGCCAGCAGCGTAGAGGGCCTACAAGAGACCCAGTACTTC. This chain joins TRBV9 and TRBJ2-5; D is ambiguous. Trimming left V 0 bases short and J 2 bases short, with 8 bases between. The CDR3 covers 14 residues. Germline V lookup: CDR1 SGDLS, CDR2 YYNGEE.

In regard to this clonotype: One end of the junction is discordant with germline, which a read error may explain. This sequence joins TRBV5-5 and TRBJ2-1; 8 bases fit TRBD2. Per the germline V gene, CDR1 is SGHKS and CDR2 is YYEKEE (reference sequence). CDR3 size: 16 residues. For the CDR3, the DNA is TGCGCCAGCAGCGGCAGTAGCGGGGAGATCTACAATGAGCAGTTCTTC. Amino acid sequence: CASSGSSGEIYNEQFF.

The table lists this clonotype with many counts. The gene calls are TRBV15 and TRBJ2-2; D may be TRBD2 (6 bases). The germline gives CDR1 LNHNV, CDR2 YYDKDF (reference sequence). The CDR3 is made up of 17 amino acids. Trimming shortened V by 0 bases and J by 4 bases, and 15 bases separated the two germline ends. CDR3 DNA: TGTGCCACCAGCAGAGATCGGGGACGGGGAGGCACCGGGGAGCTGTTTTTT. Its translation is CATSRDRGRGGTGELFF.

The V call is TRBV6-6, the J call TRBJ2-1; tentatively, D is TRBD2 (5 bases). V was trimmed by 2 bases and J by 3 bases, leaving 17 bases between them. Germline CDR1 is MNHNY and CDR2 is SVGAGI (reference sequence). The CDR3 sequence is 17 residues long. CDR3 sequence (DNA): TGTGCCAGCAGTTACGGACCCCCGGGGAGAATCTACAATGAGCAGTTCTTC. Protein sequence: CASSYGPPGRIYNEQFF.

This clonotype was detected a few times. V and J are TRBV7-3 and TRBJ2-1; 8 nucleotides agree with TRBD2. Looked up from germline, CDR1 is SGHTA and CDR2 is FQGTGA. The CDR3 runs 16 residues. J was trimmed by 5 bases and V by 0 bases; bases with no gene match: 6. The CDR3 sequence: CASSLTGTSGNNEQFF. The CDR3, as DNA: TGTGCCAGCAGCTTAACCGGCACTAGCGGAAACAATGAGCAGTTCTTC.

This clonotype was seen at least ten times. This chain's CDR3 is CASSRPTDTQYF. The DNA for the CDR3 is TGCGCCAGCAGCCGACCCACAGATACGCAGTATTTT. The chain couples TRBV5-1 to TRBJ2-3, with D uncertain. Germline CDR1 and CDR2: SGHRS and YFSETQ. The CDR3 is 12 residues long. V was pared by 4 bases and J by 2 bases, with 5 bases between.

This chain joins TRBV6-9 and TRBJ2-1; 7 nucleotides align to TRBD1. The CDR3 is 16 residues long. With 3 bases clipped from V and 5 bases from J, the junction kept 10 bases outside the gene matches. Germline V gene sequence: CDR1 MNHGY, CDR2 SVAAGI. The CDR3 coding sequence is TGTGCCAGCAGTTACTTACCCGGGACAGCGAACAATGAGCAGTTCTTC. As protein: CASSYLPGTANNEQFF.